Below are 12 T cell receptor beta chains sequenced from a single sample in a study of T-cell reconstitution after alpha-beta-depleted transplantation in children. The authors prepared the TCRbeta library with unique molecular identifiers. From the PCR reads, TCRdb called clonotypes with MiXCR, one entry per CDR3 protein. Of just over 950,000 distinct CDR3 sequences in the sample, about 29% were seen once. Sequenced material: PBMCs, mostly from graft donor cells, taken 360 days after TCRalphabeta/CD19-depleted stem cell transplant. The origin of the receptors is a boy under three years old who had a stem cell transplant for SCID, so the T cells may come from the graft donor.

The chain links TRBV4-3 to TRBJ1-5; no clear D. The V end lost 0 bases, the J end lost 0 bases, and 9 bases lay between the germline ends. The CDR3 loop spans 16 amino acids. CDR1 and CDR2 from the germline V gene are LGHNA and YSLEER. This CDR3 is CASSQDVTLSNQPQHF. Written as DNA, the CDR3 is TGCGCCAGCAGCCAAGATGTGACACTTAGCAATCAGCCCCAGCATTTT.

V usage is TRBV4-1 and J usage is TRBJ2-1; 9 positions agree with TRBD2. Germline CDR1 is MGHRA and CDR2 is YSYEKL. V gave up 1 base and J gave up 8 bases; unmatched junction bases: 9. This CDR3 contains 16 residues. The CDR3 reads CASSQVPSGTLHEQFF. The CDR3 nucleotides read TGCGCCAGCAGCCAAGTTCCTAGCGGGACCCTGCATGAGCAGTTCTTC.

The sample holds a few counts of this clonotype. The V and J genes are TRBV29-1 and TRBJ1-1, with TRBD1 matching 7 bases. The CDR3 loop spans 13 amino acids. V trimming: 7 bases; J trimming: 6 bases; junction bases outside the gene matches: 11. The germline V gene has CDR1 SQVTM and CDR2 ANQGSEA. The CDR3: CSAADRVVAEAFF. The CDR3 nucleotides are TGCAGCGCTGCAGACAGGGTCGTGGCTGAAGCTTTCTTT.

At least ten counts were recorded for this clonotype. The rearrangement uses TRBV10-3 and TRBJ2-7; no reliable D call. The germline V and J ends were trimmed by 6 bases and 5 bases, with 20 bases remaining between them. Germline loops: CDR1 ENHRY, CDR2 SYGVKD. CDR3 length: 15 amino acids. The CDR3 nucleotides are TGTGCCATCAGACCCCTTTTGGGTTCGGTCGACGAGCAGTACTTC. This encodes CAIRPLLGSVDEQYF.

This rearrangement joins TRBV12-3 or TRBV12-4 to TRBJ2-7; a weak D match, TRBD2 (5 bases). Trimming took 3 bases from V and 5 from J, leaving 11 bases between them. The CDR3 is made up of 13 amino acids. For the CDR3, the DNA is TGTGCCAGCAGTTTCCCCGGGGTCCACGAGCAGTACTTC. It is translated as CASSFPGVHEQYF.

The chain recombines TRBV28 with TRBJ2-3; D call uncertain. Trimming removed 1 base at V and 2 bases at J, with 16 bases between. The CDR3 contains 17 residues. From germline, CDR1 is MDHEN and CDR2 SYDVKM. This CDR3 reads CASSLSAAIISTDTQYF. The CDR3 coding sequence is TGTGCCAGCAGTTTATCGGCGGCCATAATATCCACAGATACGCAGTATTTT. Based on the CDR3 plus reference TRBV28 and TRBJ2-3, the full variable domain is DVKVTQSSRYLVKRTGEKVFLECVQDMDHENMFWYRQDPGLGLRLIYFSYDVKMKEKGDIPEGYSVSREKKERFSLILESASTNQTSMYLCASSLSAAIISTDTQYFGPGTRLTVL.

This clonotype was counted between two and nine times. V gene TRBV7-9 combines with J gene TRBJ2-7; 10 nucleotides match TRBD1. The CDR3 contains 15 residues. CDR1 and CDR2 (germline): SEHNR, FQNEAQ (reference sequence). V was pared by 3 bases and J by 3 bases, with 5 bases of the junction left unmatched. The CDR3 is CASSFGTGDFYEQYF. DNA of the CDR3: TGTGCCAGCAGCTTTGGGACAGGGGATTTCTACGAGCAGTACTTC. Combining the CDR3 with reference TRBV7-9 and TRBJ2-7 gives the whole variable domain DTGVSQNPRHKITKRGQNVTFRCDPISEHNRLYWYRQTLGQGPEFLTYFQNEAQLEKSRLLSDRFSAERPKGSFSTLEIQRTEQGDSAMYLCASSFGTGDFYEQYFGPGTRLTVT.

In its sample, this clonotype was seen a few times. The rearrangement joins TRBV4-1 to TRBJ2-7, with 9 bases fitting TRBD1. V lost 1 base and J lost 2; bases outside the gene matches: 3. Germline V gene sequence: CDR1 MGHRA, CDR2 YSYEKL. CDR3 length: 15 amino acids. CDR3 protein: CASSQGTGEPYEQYF. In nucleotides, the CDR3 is TGCGCCAGCAGCCAAGGGACAGGGGAACCCTACGAGCAGTACTTC.

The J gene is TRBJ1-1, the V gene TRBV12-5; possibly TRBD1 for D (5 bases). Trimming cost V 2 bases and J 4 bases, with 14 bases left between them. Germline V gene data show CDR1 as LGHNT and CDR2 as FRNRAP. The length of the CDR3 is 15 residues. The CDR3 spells CASGLSGALGTEAFF. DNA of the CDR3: TGTGCTAGTGGTTTGAGCGGGGCTTTGGGCACTGAAGCTTTCTTT. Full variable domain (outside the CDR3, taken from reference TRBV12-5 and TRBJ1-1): DARVTQTPRHKVTEMGQEVTMRCQPILGHNTVFWYRQTMMQGLELLAYFRNRAPLDDSGMPKDRFSAEMPDATLATLKIQPSEPRDSAVYFCASGLSGALGTEAFFGQGTRLTVV.

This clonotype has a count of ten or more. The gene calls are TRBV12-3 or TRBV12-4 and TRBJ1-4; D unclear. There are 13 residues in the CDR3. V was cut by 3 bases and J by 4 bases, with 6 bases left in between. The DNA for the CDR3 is TGTGCCAGCAGTTTCAGCGTTAATGAAAAACTGTTTTTT. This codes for CASSFSVNEKLFF.

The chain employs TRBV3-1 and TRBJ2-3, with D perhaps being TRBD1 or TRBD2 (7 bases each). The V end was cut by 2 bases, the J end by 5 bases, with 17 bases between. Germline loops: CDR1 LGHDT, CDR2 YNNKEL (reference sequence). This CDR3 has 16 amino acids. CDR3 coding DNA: TGTGCCAGCAGCCAAACAGGGCCCAGGGGGGGAGATACGCAGTATTTT. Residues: CASSQTGPRGGDTQYF.

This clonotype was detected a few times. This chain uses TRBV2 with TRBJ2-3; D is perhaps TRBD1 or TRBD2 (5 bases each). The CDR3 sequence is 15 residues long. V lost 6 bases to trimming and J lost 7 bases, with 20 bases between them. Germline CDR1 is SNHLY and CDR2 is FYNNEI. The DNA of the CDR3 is TGTGCCAGCAGGAGGGACGGACTTCAGGGTTATACGCAGTATTTT. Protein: CASRRDGLQGYTQYF.